This entry is about one T cell receptor beta chain. The antigen is unknown. The sample comes from a study of shared clonotypes between healthy human individuals. Whole-study results and caveats: Generally, naive subsets (rather than memory subsets) showed larger estimated richness.

Across several immunoSEQ plates, the genomic DNA of each subset was split evenly. Profiling relied on immunoSEQ multiplex PCR, and the TCRdb table lists in-frame clones only, not all of them. The data show 2,500,000 or so clones, just over 90% seen once. In the CD4+ fraction, cells were divided into CD45RA+ naive and CD45RA-negative memory subsets. The CDR3 has 13 amino acids. V lost 10 bases to trimming and J lost 2 bases, with 16 bases between them. CDR1 is SGHNT, CDR2 YYREEE, per germline (reference sequence). This TCR was sampled from a man younger than 35 in good health. Sequencing used naive CD4+ T cells sorted from blood. As for subset: CD45RA+ positively selected. This chain uses TRBV5-4 with TRBJ2-7; D not certain. CDR3 DNA sequence: TGTGCCTACTTAAACAGTTCCACCTACGAGCAGTACTTC. It codes for CAYLNSSTYEQYF.